These T cell receptor beta chains were read from a single sample in a study of cytomegalovirus exposure and HLA in healthy donors. The protocol was immunoSEQ multiplex PCR, while the TCRdb copy is restricted to in-frame clones and leaves out a portion. The table includes around 250,000 clones, around 80% detected once. Sequencing was performed on PBMCs. The receptors come from a woman aged 55-69 years in good health and CMV-seropositive. Both conserved end residues are trimmed from each CDR3. The order of the fields is V gene, J gene, CDR3 protein.

V: TRBV27
J: TRBJ2-7
CDR3: ASGTLLAPYEQY

V: TRBV6-6
J: TRBJ1-5
CDR3: ASSSGGSNQPQH

V: TRBV27
J: TRBJ1-6
CDR3: ASSLTGLSSPLH

V: TRBV5-1
J: TRBJ1-4
CDR3: ASSLEDLATNEKLF

V: TRBV5-4
J: TRBJ2-3
CDR3: ASSLPAGTSTDTQY

V: TRBV5-6
J: TRBJ1-2
CDR3: ASNLQGVYGYT

V: TRBV7-9
J: TRBJ2-3
CDR3: ASSLSGEGDTQY

V: TRBV11-1
J: TRBJ2-1
CDR3: ASSPGTSGRGSYNEQF

V: TRBV30
J: TRBJ2-3
CDR3: AWSVPGQLSTDTQY

V: TRBV7-6
J: TRBJ2-1
CDR3: ASSLGTSGSDEQF

V: TRBV9
J: TRBJ2-3
CDR3: ASSVSGTSTDTQY

V: TRBV5-4
J: TRBJ2-5
CDR3: ASSWERQGETQY

V: TRBV7-8
J: TRBJ2-7
CDR3: ASSSNNRLAGGSYEQY

V: TRBV27
J: TRBJ2-7
CDR3: ASTGTSGSYYEQY

V: TRBV18
J: TRBJ2-7
CDR3: ASSPGLAGLGEQY

V: TRBV11-1
J: TRBJ1-6
CDR3: ASSPLTRNSPLH

V: TRBV19
J: TRBJ2-1
CDR3: ASSPRAYNEQF

V: TRBV6-5
J: TRBJ2-7
CDR3: ASSYILAGVGEQY

V: TRBV6-1
J: TRBJ1-5
CDR3: ASSEAGVQPQH

V: TRBV6-1
J: TRBJ1-1
CDR3: ASSKRVQGRTEAF

V: TRBV29-1
J: TRBJ2-1
CDR3: SAVFGQGHNEQF

V: TRBV28
J: TRBJ2-1
CDR3: GTSAFNEQF

V: TRBV7-9
J: TRBJ2-2
CDR3: ASSLRGRGGELF

V: TRBV6-1
J: TRBJ2-3
CDR3: ASSVLGQSTDTQY

V: TRBV5-1
J: TRBJ2-1
CDR3: ASSAGGRNEQF

V: TRBV19
J: TRBJ2-1
CDR3: ASSIRLAEQF

V: TRBV11-2
J: TRBJ2-7
CDR3: ASSFQGTVANEQY

V: TRBV29-1
J: TRBJ2-7
CDR3: SVVTSFRRQY

V: TRBV2
J: TRBJ2-5
CDR3: ASSHSSGRPQETQY

V: TRBV7-9
J: TRBJ2-4
CDR3: ASSLAPLVGRAKNIQY

V: TRBV4-1
J: TRBJ2-3
CDR3: ASSQVKLAGVPDTQY

V: TRBV5-1
J: TRBJ1-2
CDR3: ASRPGTVRGYT